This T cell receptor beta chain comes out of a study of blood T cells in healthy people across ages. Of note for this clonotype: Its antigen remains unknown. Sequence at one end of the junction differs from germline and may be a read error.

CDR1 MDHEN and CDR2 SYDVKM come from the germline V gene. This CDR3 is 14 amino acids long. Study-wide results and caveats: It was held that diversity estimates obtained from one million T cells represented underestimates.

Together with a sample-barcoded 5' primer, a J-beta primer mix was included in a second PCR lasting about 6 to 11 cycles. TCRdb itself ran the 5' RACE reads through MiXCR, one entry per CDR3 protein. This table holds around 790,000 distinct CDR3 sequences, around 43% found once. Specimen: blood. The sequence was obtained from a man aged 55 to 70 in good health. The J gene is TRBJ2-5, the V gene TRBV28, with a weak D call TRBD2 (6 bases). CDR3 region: CASKPLGGVETKYF. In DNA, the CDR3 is TGTGCCAGCAAACCACTCGGGGGTGTAGAGACCAAGTACTTC.